This T cell receptor beta chain was obtained from a study of identical twins. The germline V gene has CDR1 MGHDK and CDR2 SYGVNS. The V and J ends lost 1 base and 3 bases respectively, with 13 bases between them. The CDR3 totals 15 residues. TCRdb passed the 5' RACE reads through MiXCR, listing each CDR3 protein once. The table shows just over 500,000 distinct CDR3 sequences, with approximately 22% occurring only once. A few counts support this clonotype. The data also belong to a second study, concerning T cells expressing NK-cell markers.

The TCR originated in a young woman in good health. The chain recombines TRBV25-1 with TRBJ2-7, with D possibly TRBD2 on 5 matching bases. Sequencing input: CD4+ T cells sorted from blood. The CDR3 DNA reads as TGTGCCAGCAGTGAATCTGGACTGGCAGTCTACGAGCAGTACTTC. Amino acid sequence: CASSESGLAVYEQYF.